This entry concerns a single T cell receptor beta chain. The germline CDR1 and CDR2 sequences are LNHDA and SQIVND (reference sequence). V lost 6 bases, J lost 3 bases, and 8 bases stayed unmatched. The CDR3 sequence is 16 residues long. The data were taken from a study of blood T cell repertoires in COVID-19. For the study at large: Acute-phase and convalescent COVID-19 samples originated in the United States, Italy and Spain. T cells, B-cell-depleted T cells, or PBMCs provided the cDNA or gDNA that served as material.

Patients of the Seattle cohort, enrolled during active infection, were followed longitudinally. In the authors' workflow: Amplification from reference gene primers served as the basis for estimated nucleated cell counts. Clones were read by immunoSEQ multiplex PCR, and TCRdb kept only the in-frame ones, dropping some. V, J and clone size derive from that table, while D and trimming were established from the DNA sequence. The sample has roughly 24,000 clones, around 90% seen once. The sequence derives from a man between 65 and 85 years old with COVID-19, enrolled during active disease. Sequencing input: peripheral blood. This chain joins TRBV19 and TRBJ2-2; 9 nucleotides line up with TRBD1. CDR3 in amino acids: CASSIWGQGDTGELFF. In DNA form, the CDR3 reads TGTGCCAGTAGCATATGGGGACAGGGAGACACCGGGGAGCTGTTTTTT.